Listed below are T cell receptor beta chains from one sample, sequenced in a study of T cells in Graves' hyperthyroidism and ophthalmopathy. TCRdb re-analysed the multiplex PCR reads in MiXCR, keeping a single row per CDR3 protein. The table lists around 400,000 distinct CDR3 sequences, roughly 15% of them singletons, with approximately 20% in the top ten. The sample was blood. The receptor set was obtained from a woman aged 55 to 70 with Graves' ophthalmopathy. Both conserved end residues are part of each CDR3. A D gene is named only where the DNA matches it firmly. Size is stated for part of the rows, as once, few or many counts, or as a class when the clone is expanded.

V gene,clone size,J gene,D gene,CDR3 DNA,CDR3 protein
TRBV27,many,TRBJ2-3,-,TGTGCCAGCAGTCCCGCGACGGGAGGCACAGATACGCAGTATTTT,CASSPATGGTDTQYF
TRBV6-2/TRBV6-3,few,TRBJ2-7,-,TGTGCCAGCAGCAAAGTATGGGACTCCACCTACGAGCAGTACTTC,CASSKVWDSTYEQYF
TRBV10-3,many,TRBJ2-3,-,TGTGCCATCAGTGAGCTAGCGACAGATACGCAGTATTTT,CAISELATDTQYF
TRBV20-1,many,TRBJ2-3,TRBD2,TGCAGTGCAGCTACCGGGACTAGTTTAGGTGATGATACGCAGTATTTT,CSAATGTSLGDDTQYF
TRBV6-1,many,TRBJ2-3,-,TGTGCCAGCAGTGAAACTTCAACTATCGGAGATACGCAGTATTTT,CASSETSTIGDTQYF
TRBV19,few,TRBJ2-3,TRBD2,TGTGCCAGTAGCCAAGCGGGAGAGAGGGCAGATACGCAGTATTTT,CASSQAGERADTQYF
TRBV6-5,-,TRBJ2-1,TRBD2,TGTGCCAGCAGGGGCGCGGCGGGAGGGCCAGGGGAGCAGTTCTTC,CASRGAAGGPGEQFF
TRBV9,few,TRBJ2-3,TRBD2,TGTGCCAGCAGCGTAATGCGGGAGAGAACAGATACGCAGTATTTT,CASSVMRERTDTQYF
TRBV5-1,few,TRBJ2-7,TRBD2,TGCGCCAGCAGCTTGGCGGCTAGCGGGACCTACGAGCAGTACTTC,CASSLAASGTYEQYF
TRBV25-1,many,TRBJ2-1,TRBD1,TGTGCCAGCAGTGCCGGACAGGGGGCGCGGGTTGAGCAGTTCTTC,CASSAGQGARVEQFF
TRBV2,few,TRBJ1-6,-,TGTGCCAGCAGTGTCGTAGGGGGCTATAATTCACCCCTCCACTTT,CASSVVGGYNSPLHF
TRBV18,-,TRBJ2-2,TRBD1,TGTGCCAGCTCACCCCCGGGACAGGGGGCCACCGGGGAGCTGTTTTTT,CASSPPGQGATGELFF
TRBV20-1,many,TRBJ2-2,-,TGCAGTGTCCCCAGAGAAGTGACGGGGGAGCTGTTTTTT,CSVPREVTGELFF
TRBV7-9,many,TRBJ2-7,TRBD1,TGTGCCAGCACCTCGACAGGGTTAAACGAGCAGTACTTC,CASTSTGLNEQYF
TRBV13,many,TRBJ1-6,-,TGTGCCAGCAGCTCCCGGACGTCGGTCGATACACCCCTCCACTTT,CASSSRTSVDTPLHF
TRBV29-1,few,TRBJ2-2,TRBD2,TGCAGCGTGCGGTGGGTCGGGAGGGCGACCGGGGAGCTGTTTTTT,CSVRWVGRATGELFF
TRBV4-1,-,TRBJ2-2,TRBD2,TGCGCCAGCAGCCAAGGAGGACTAGCGGGAGTGGGTACCGGGGAGCTGTTTTTT,CASSQGGLAGVGTGELFF
TRBV3-1,many,TRBJ1-2,-,TGTGCCAGCAGCCACCCTAACTATGGCTACACCTTC,CASSHPNYGYTF
TRBV15,few,TRBJ1-6,TRBD1,TGTGCCACCAGCACCGAAAGGACAGGAGGATCATCGGCCCTCCACTTT,CATSTERTGGSSALHF
TRBV28,many,TRBJ2-3,TRBD2,TGTGCCAGCAGTCCACCCGGGACTAGCGTAGCAGATACGCAGTATTTT,CASSPPGTSVADTQYF
TRBV27,many,TRBJ2-7,-,TGTGCCAGCAGTTTCGGCTTTGGGGAAGACGAGCAGTACTTC,CASSFGFGEDEQYF
TRBV20-1,-,TRBJ2-5,-,TGCAGTGCTAGAAAAGGACGGTCCCAAGAGACCCAGTACTTC,CSARKGRSQETQYF
TRBV5-1,many,TRBJ2-1,-,TGCGCCAGCAGCTTAGCAGGGAAGGCGTCAAATGAGCAGTTCTTC,CASSLAGKASNEQFF
TRBV12-3/TRBV12-4,few,TRBJ2-1,-,TGTGCCAGCACCTTGGGCCGAAGCTCCTACAATGAGCAGTTCTTC,CASTLGRSSYNEQFF
TRBV4-1,many,TRBJ1-1,TRBD1,TGCGCCAGCAGCTCATCGGGACAGCGCATGAACACTGAAGCTTTCTTT,CASSSSGQRMNTEAFF
TRBV2,-,TRBJ2-2,-,TGTGCCAGCAGTGGACTCCTAACGGCCGGGGAGCTGTTTTTT,CASSGLLTAGELFF
TRBV28,many,TRBJ1-2,-,TGTGCCAGCAGCCCCTCTATTAACTATGGCTACACCTTC,CASSPSINYGYTF
TRBV5-1,few,TRBJ2-1,TRBD2,TGCGCCAGCAGCTGGGGTGGAGCGGGAGTTAATGAGCAGTTCTTC,CASSWGGAGVNEQFF
TRBV6-1,many,TRBJ2-7,-,TGTGCCAGCAGGCACAGAGACCGGGACGACGAGCAGTACTTC,CASRHRDRDDEQYF
TRBV6-1,many,TRBJ2-7,TRBD2,TGTGCCAGCAGGGGACTAGCGATATCACACGAGCAGTACTTC,CASRGLAISHEQYF
TRBV20-1,many,TRBJ2-7,TRBD2,TGCAGTGCTTCTAGCGGGAATTCCTACGAGCAGTACTTC,CSASSGNSYEQYF
TRBV20-1,-,TRBJ1-2,-,TGCAGTGCCCCCGGGGGCGCCTATAACTATGGCTACACCTTC,CSAPGGAYNYGYTF